The rows below give T cell receptor beta chains drawn from one sample of a study of blood T cell repertoires in COVID-19. The assay was immunoSEQ multiplex PCR, and TCRdb's table has in-frame clones only and misses some. The table has approximately 120,000 clones, approximately 80% seen once. The sequencing sample was made of peripheral blood. These receptors all stem from a woman aged 45-65 years with acute or convalescent COVID-19. The CDR3 runs from the conserved cysteine through the conserved F or W. Fields, in order: clone size, D gene, J gene, V gene, CDR3 protein, CDR3 DNA. The D gene is left open where the match is weak. Expanded clones are given a class, and other clones once, few, many or no size at all.

abundance: -
d_gene: TRBD1
j_gene: TRBJ1-2
v_gene: TRBV10-3
CDR3aa: CAISQGGSNYGYTF
CDR3nt: TGTGCCATCAGTCAGGGGGGATCTAACTATGGCTACACCTTC

abundance: -
d_gene: -
j_gene: TRBJ1-1
v_gene: TRBV5-1
CDR3aa: CASSSDSAGNTEAFF
CDR3nt: TGCGCCAGCAGCTCGGACAGCGCGGGGAACACTGAAGCTTTCTTT

abundance: -
d_gene: -
j_gene: TRBJ1-1
v_gene: TRBV14
CDR3aa: CASSQGVNTEAFF
CDR3nt: TGTGCCAGCAGCCAAGGAGTGAACACTGAAGCTTTCTTT

abundance: -
d_gene: -
j_gene: TRBJ2-2
v_gene: TRBV5-1
CDR3aa: CASSLEGVSAGELFF
CDR3nt: TGCGCCAGCAGCTTGGAGGGGGTCTCGGCCGGGGAGCTGTTTTTT

abundance: once
d_gene: TRBD2
j_gene: TRBJ2-1
v_gene: TRBV7-6
CDR3aa: CASSLRLLGGTSGDNEQFF
CDR3nt: TGTGCCAGCAGCTTAAGACTGTTGGGCGGGACTAGCGGGGACAATGAGCAGTTCTTC

abundance: -
d_gene: -
j_gene: TRBJ1-6
v_gene: TRBV3-1/TRBV3-2
CDR3aa: CASSQGQLGSPLHF
CDR3nt: TGTGCCAGCAGCCAAGGACAGTTAGGCTCACCCCTCCACTTT

abundance: once
d_gene: -
j_gene: TRBJ1-1
v_gene: TRBV9
CDR3aa: CASSGGGVGGRGKDTEAFF
CDR3nt: TGTGCCAGCAGCGGCGGAGGCGTGGGGGGACGCGGAAAAGACACTGAAGCTTTCTTT

abundance: few
d_gene: TRBD2
j_gene: TRBJ2-3
v_gene: TRBV5-1
CDR3aa: CASSPEWSGGVDTQYF
CDR3nt: TGCGCCAGCAGCCCCGAGTGGAGCGGGGGGGTGGATACGCAGTATTTT

abundance: -
d_gene: -
j_gene: TRBJ2-5
v_gene: TRBV10-1
CDR3aa: CASSDGSSLQETQYF
CDR3nt: TGCGCCAGCAGTGATGGGTCTAGCTTACAAGAGACCCAGTACTTC

abundance: -
d_gene: -
j_gene: TRBJ1-4
v_gene: TRBV9
CDR3aa: CASSTYRGTNEKLFF
CDR3nt: TGTGCCAGCAGCACATATAGGGGGACTAATGAAAAACTGTTTTTT

abundance: once
d_gene: TRBD1
j_gene: TRBJ1-2
v_gene: TRBV6-5
CDR3aa: CASSPPGQGVYGYTF
CDR3nt: TGTGCCAGCAGTCCTCCGGGACAGGGGGTCTATGGCTACACCTTC

abundance: -
d_gene: -
j_gene: TRBJ2-1
v_gene: TRBV18
CDR3aa: CASARAGSYNEQFF
CDR3nt: TGTGCCAGCGCACGGGCGGGCTCCTACAATGAGCAGTTCTTC

abundance: -
d_gene: -
j_gene: TRBJ2-7
v_gene: TRBV11-2
CDR3aa: CASSTELREQYF
CDR3nt: TGTGCCAGCAGTACGGAGCTCCGGGAGCAGTACTTC

abundance: -
d_gene: TRBD1
j_gene: TRBJ2-6
v_gene: TRBV5-1
CDR3aa: CASSRLTGGLSSGANVLTF
CDR3nt: TGCGCCAGCAGCCGGTTGACAGGGGGGCTTAGCTCTGGGGCCAACGTCCTGACTTTC

abundance: -
d_gene: TRBD2
j_gene: TRBJ2-7
v_gene: TRBV30
CDR3aa: CAWRRGGSSYEQYF
CDR3nt: TGTGCCTGGCGGCGGGGCGGGAGCTCCTACGAGCAGTACTTC

abundance: -
d_gene: -
j_gene: TRBJ1-6
v_gene: TRBV11-1
CDR3aa: CASSLSRGSPLHF
CDR3nt: TGTGCCAGCAGCTTATCTCGGGGATCACCCCTCCACTTT

abundance: -
d_gene: -
j_gene: TRBJ1-5
v_gene: TRBV28
CDR3aa: CASSPPEGNQPQHF
CDR3nt: TGTGCCAGCAGCCCCCCAGAGGGAAATCAGCCCCAGCATTTT

abundance: -
d_gene: -
j_gene: TRBJ1-2
v_gene: TRBV15
CDR3aa: CATSRDPTIRGGYYGYTF
CDR3nt: TGTGCCACCAGCAGAGATCCGACGATTCGGGGAGGGTACTATGGCTACACCTTC

abundance: -
d_gene: -
j_gene: TRBJ1-1
v_gene: TRBV10-3
CDR3aa: CAIRVTGNTEAFF
CDR3nt: TGTGCCATCAGGGTGACAGGGAACACTGAAGCTTTCTTT

abundance: -
d_gene: TRBD1
j_gene: TRBJ1-4
v_gene: TRBV10-3
CDR3aa: CASTRDSNEGLFF
CDR3nt: TGTGCCTCCACCCGGGACAGTAATGAAGGACTGTTTTTT

abundance: -
d_gene: TRBD2
j_gene: TRBJ2-3
v_gene: TRBV15
CDR3aa: CATSGRGRTRTDTQYF
CDR3nt: TGTGCCACCAGCGGTCGGGGCCGGACTAGGACAGATACGCAGTATTTT

abundance: -
d_gene: -
j_gene: TRBJ1-1
v_gene: TRBV7-9
CDR3aa: CASSNTVGGSANTEAFF
CDR3nt: TGTGCCAGCAGCAATACCGTTGGAGGGTCGGCGAACACTGAAGCTTTCTTT

abundance: once
d_gene: -
j_gene: TRBJ1-4
v_gene: TRBV30
CDR3aa: CAWSATGHKNEKLFF
CDR3nt: TGTGCCTGGAGTGCCACGGGACACAAGAATGAAAAACTGTTTTTT

abundance: -
d_gene: -
j_gene: TRBJ2-5
v_gene: TRBV11-3
CDR3aa: CASTIRVAQYF
CDR3nt: TGTGCCAGCACCATACGGGTGGCCCAGTACTTC

abundance: -
d_gene: -
j_gene: TRBJ1-2
v_gene: TRBV7-9
CDR3aa: CASSFGEMNGYTF
CDR3nt: TGTGCCAGCAGCTTCGGGGAAATGAATGGCTACACCTTC

abundance: -
d_gene: -
j_gene: TRBJ2-1
v_gene: TRBV5-5
CDR3aa: CASSLGGGGHNEQFF
CDR3nt: TGTGCCAGCAGCTTGGGTGGGGGAGGCCACAATGAGCAGTTCTTC

abundance: -
d_gene: TRBD1
j_gene: TRBJ1-4
v_gene: TRBV3-1/TRBV3-2
CDR3aa: CASSLPGQTNEKLFF
CDR3nt: TGTGCCAGCAGCCTGCCGGGACAGACTAATGAAAAACTGTTTTTT

abundance: -
d_gene: -
j_gene: TRBJ2-1
v_gene: TRBV7-3
CDR3aa: CASSLQGYEQFF
CDR3nt: TGTGCCAGCAGCTTACAGGGGTATGAGCAGTTCTTC

abundance: few
d_gene: -
j_gene: TRBJ1-5
v_gene: TRBV18
CDR3aa: CASSPGLDQPQHF
CDR3nt: TGTGCCAGCTCCCCAGGGCTCGATCAGCCCCAGCATTTT

abundance: -
d_gene: TRBD1
j_gene: TRBJ1-6
v_gene: TRBV5-1
CDR3aa: CASSLNTGGPLVSPLHF
CDR3nt: TGCGCCAGCAGCTTGAACACAGGGGGCCCTTTGGTTTCACCCCTCCACTTT

abundance: -
d_gene: TRBD1
j_gene: TRBJ1-2
v_gene: TRBV5-6
CDR3aa: CASSLDRGYSGYTF
CDR3nt: TGTGCCAGCAGCTTGGACAGGGGGTATTCTGGCTACACCTTC

abundance: -
d_gene: -
j_gene: TRBJ2-7
v_gene: TRBV3-1/TRBV3-2
CDR3aa: CASSQTWDTDYEQYF
CDR3nt: TGTGCCAGCAGCCAAACCTGGGACACCGACTACGAGCAGTACTTC

abundance: once
d_gene: TRBD1
j_gene: TRBJ2-2
v_gene: TRBV9
CDR3aa: CASSVALGTENTGELFF
CDR3nt: TGTGCCAGCAGCGTAGCTTTAGGGACAGAAAACACCGGGGAGCTGTTTTTT

abundance: -
d_gene: TRBD2
j_gene: TRBJ2-3
v_gene: TRBV5-8
CDR3aa: CASSFGPGGTPDTQYF
CDR3nt: TGTGCCAGCAGCTTCGGGCCCGGGGGGACCCCAGATACGCAGTATTTT

abundance: -
d_gene: -
j_gene: TRBJ1-4
v_gene: TRBV3-1/TRBV3-2
CDR3aa: CASSQDQTVGKLFF
CDR3nt: TGTGCCAGCAGCCAAGATCAAACAGTCGGAAAACTGTTTTTT

abundance: -
d_gene: -
j_gene: TRBJ2-1
v_gene: TRBV24-1
CDR3aa: CATSDSTGNYNEQFF
CDR3nt: TGTGCCACCAGTGATTCAACAGGTAATTACAATGAGCAGTTCTTC

abundance: -
d_gene: TRBD1
j_gene: TRBJ2-7
v_gene: TRBV28
CDR3aa: CASRTGTGTFYEQYF
CDR3nt: TGTGCCAGCAGGACAGGGACAGGGACGTTCTACGAGCAGTACTTC

abundance: -
d_gene: -
j_gene: TRBJ2-7
v_gene: TRBV11-2
CDR3aa: CASTLDRGATYEQYF
CDR3nt: TGTGCCAGCACCCTTGATCGGGGGGCCACTTACGAGCAGTACTTC

abundance: -
d_gene: TRBD1
j_gene: TRBJ1-2
v_gene: TRBV30
CDR3aa: CAWSTGQETHGYTF
CDR3nt: TGTGCCTGGAGCACGGGACAGGAAACGCATGGCTACACCTTC

abundance: -
d_gene: -
j_gene: TRBJ2-7
v_gene: TRBV7-9
CDR3aa: CASSLRGFDEQYF
CDR3nt: TGTGCCAGCAGCTTAAGGGGTTTCGACGAGCAGTACTTC

abundance: -
d_gene: -
j_gene: TRBJ1-5
v_gene: TRBV3-1/TRBV3-2
CDR3aa: CASSQNPGGHQPQHF
CDR3nt: TGTGCCAGCAGCCAAAACCCGGGGGGGCATCAGCCCCAGCATTTT

abundance: -
d_gene: -
j_gene: TRBJ1-2
v_gene: TRBV7-2
CDR3aa: CASSPRGSWEGGYTF
CDR3nt: TGTGCCAGCAGCCCCCGGGGGTCGTGGGAAGGTGGCTACACCTTC

abundance: -
d_gene: -
j_gene: TRBJ2-3
v_gene: TRBV24-1
CDR3aa: CATSDLGEDTQYF
CDR3nt: TGTGCCACCAGTGATTTGGGGGAGGATACGCAGTATTTT

abundance: -
d_gene: TRBD1
j_gene: TRBJ1-2
v_gene: TRBV6-1
CDR3aa: CASSENWQGEDYGYTF
CDR3nt: TGTGCCAGCAGTGAAAATTGGCAGGGGGAAGACTATGGCTACACCTTC

abundance: -
d_gene: TRBD1
j_gene: TRBJ2-3
v_gene: TRBV29-1
CDR3aa: CSVLPGQGGTDTQYF
CDR3nt: TGCAGCGTTTTACCGGGACAGGGGGGCACAGATACGCAGTATTTT

abundance: -
d_gene: TRBD1
j_gene: TRBJ1-2
v_gene: TRBV24-1
CDR3aa: CATSDTSLDRGLKGYTF
CDR3nt: TGTGCCACCAGTGATACATCCCTGGACAGGGGGCTAAAAGGCTACACCTTC

abundance: -
d_gene: -
j_gene: TRBJ1-5
v_gene: TRBV23-1
CDR3aa: CASSHGTGRAEMSGAQHF
CDR3nt: TGCGCCAGCAGTCACGGGACCGGCAGGGCCGAGATGAGCGGGGCCCAGCATTTT

abundance: -
d_gene: -
j_gene: TRBJ1-1
v_gene: TRBV6-5
CDR3aa: CASSPHTGRGTEAFF
CDR3nt: TGTGCCAGCAGCCCCCACACAGGGAGGGGTACTGAAGCTTTCTTT

abundance: -
d_gene: -
j_gene: TRBJ1-1
v_gene: TRBV3-1/TRBV3-2
CDR3aa: CASSQASLHFEAFF
CDR3nt: TGTGCCAGCAGCCAGGCTTCCCTTCATTTTGAAGCTTTCTTT

abundance: -
d_gene: TRBD1
j_gene: TRBJ1-1
v_gene: TRBV6-1
CDR3aa: CASSEGPGQGARTEAFF
CDR3nt: TGTGCCAGCAGTGAAGGCCCGGGACAGGGGGCGCGGACTGAAGCTTTCTTT

abundance: -
d_gene: TRBD1
j_gene: TRBJ1-6
v_gene: TRBV6-1
CDR3aa: CASSGDSPTNNSPLHF
CDR3nt: TGTGCCAGCAGTGGGGACAGCCCCACTAACAATTCACCCCTCCACTTT

abundance: -
d_gene: -
j_gene: TRBJ1-2
v_gene: TRBV5-1
CDR3aa: CASSPDGQPNYGYTF
CDR3nt: TGCGCCAGCAGCCCTGATGGACAGCCTAACTATGGCTACACCTTC

abundance: -
d_gene: -
j_gene: TRBJ1-2
v_gene: TRBV5-4
CDR3aa: CASSLLLSVDSPRFYTF
CDR3nt: TGTGCCAGCAGCCTACTTTTATCAGTGGACAGTCCGCGGTTCTACACCTTC

abundance: -
d_gene: TRBD1
j_gene: TRBJ1-4
v_gene: TRBV7-2
CDR3aa: CASSSSGQGLFF
CDR3nt: TGTGCCAGCAGCTCATCGGGACAGGGTCTGTTTTTT

abundance: few
d_gene: TRBD1
j_gene: TRBJ2-7
v_gene: TRBV28
CDR3aa: CASTSWAGGLQQYF
CDR3nt: TGTGCCAGCACCTCTTGGGCAGGGGGCTTGCAGCAGTACTTC

abundance: -
d_gene: TRBD1
j_gene: TRBJ2-7
v_gene: TRBV7-6
CDR3aa: CASSSGQGLDEQYF
CDR3nt: TGTGCCAGCAGCTCCGGACAGGGTTTGGACGAGCAGTACTTC

abundance: -
d_gene: TRBD1
j_gene: TRBJ2-2
v_gene: TRBV6-1
CDR3aa: CASSETGGTGELFF
CDR3nt: TGTGCCAGCAGTGAGACAGGGGGCACCGGGGAGCTGTTTTTT

abundance: -
d_gene: -
j_gene: TRBJ2-7
v_gene: TRBV19
CDR3aa: CASSIGDGGEQYF
CDR3nt: TGTGCCAGTAGTATAGGAGACGGGGGCGAGCAGTACTTC

abundance: -
d_gene: TRBD1
j_gene: TRBJ1-2
v_gene: TRBV19
CDR3aa: CASSIRSGGVYYGYTF
CDR3nt: TGTGCCAGTAGTATCCGGTCAGGGGGCGTTTACTATGGCTACACCTTC

abundance: -
d_gene: -
j_gene: TRBJ1-5
v_gene: TRBV6-6
CDR3aa: CASSSPTFGQPQHF
CDR3nt: TGTGCCAGCAGTTCCCCCACGTTCGGTCAGCCCCAGCATTTT